This T cell receptor beta chain was captured by sequencing in a study of CD8+ T cells in alopecia areata. The CDR3 runs 13 residues. V lost 6 bases and J lost 0, with 11 bases in between. Germline lookup yields CDR1 SQVTM and CDR2 ANQGSEA. The treatment is: oral pan-JAK inhibitor, 5-10 mg twice daily. The sample holds a few counts of this clone. RNA was extracted and reverse transcribed into cDNA as the sequencing template. Assay used: immunoSEQ multiplex PCR; TCRdb lists only in-frame clones, some missing. The sample has around 200,000 clones; more than 55% are singletons. The input for sequencing was CD4+ T cells sorted from blood, taken at week 4, from a patient treated with tofacitinib. The TCR was taken from a human donor with alopecia areata. This chain connects TRBV29-1 to TRBJ1-1; D remains unclear. The CDR3 sequence: CSVRETMNTEAFF. DNA for the CDR3: TGCAGCGTCCGAGAGACAATGAACACTGAAGCTTTCTTT. Filled out from reference TRBV29-1 and TRBJ1-1, the complete variable domain reads SAVISQKPSRDICQRGTSLTIQCQVDSQVTMMFWYRQQPGQSLTLIATANQGSEATYESGFVIDKFPISRPNLTFSTLTVSNMSPEDSSIYLCSVRETMNTEAFFGQGTRLTVV.